What follows is one T cell receptor beta chain and its context. What it binds is not known. To make TCR beta libraries, researchers used iRepertoire HTBI primers and Arm-PCR of CDR3 regions. Each CDR3 protein gets one entry after TCRdb re-called the multiplex PCR reads with MiXCR. Of 400,000 to 450,000 distinct CDR3 sequences in the sample, under 15% are singletons; the top ten hold approximately 15%. This entry comes from a study of regulatory T cells in long-lasting Graves disease. The sample's time point: newly diagnosed GD, antithyroid drugs for less than 3 months. After RNA was extracted from PBMCs, the TCR library was made from it. Germline CDR1 SGDLS, CDR2 YYNGEE. V gave up 4 bases and J gave up 2 bases, with 14 bases separating them. The CDR3 contains 15 residues. General study results and limits: Newly diagnosed patients shared 1,000 or so public clonotypes; persistent patients shared more than 2,500.

This sample was shared with a second study, whose subject was T cells in Graves' hyperthyroidism and ophthalmopathy.

The chain carries TRBV9 and TRBJ2-3; D remains ambiguous. The input for sequencing was peripheral blood mononuclear cells (PBMCs), taken at new diagnosis, from a patient treated with antithyroid drugs. This receptor was taken from a woman younger than 45 with Graves disease. The CDR3 reads CASSPSSPNTDTQYF. For the CDR3, the DNA is TGTGCCAGCAGCCCTTCTAGTCCTAACACAGATACGCAGTATTTT.